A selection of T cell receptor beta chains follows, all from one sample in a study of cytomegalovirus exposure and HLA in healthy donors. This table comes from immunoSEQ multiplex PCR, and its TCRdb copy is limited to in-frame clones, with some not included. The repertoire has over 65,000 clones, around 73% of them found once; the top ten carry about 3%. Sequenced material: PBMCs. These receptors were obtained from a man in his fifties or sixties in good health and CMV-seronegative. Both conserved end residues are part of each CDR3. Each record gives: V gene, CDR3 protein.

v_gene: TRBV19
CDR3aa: CASSIAGNYGYTF

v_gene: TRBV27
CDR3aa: CASSLSGAQDGRSYEQYF

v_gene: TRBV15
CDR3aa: CATSRDRGSGNTIYF

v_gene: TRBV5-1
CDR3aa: CASSLGGRVDTQYF

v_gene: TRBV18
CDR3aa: CASSLRTGDFSGANVLTF

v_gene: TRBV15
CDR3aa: CATSRDMGQTQYF

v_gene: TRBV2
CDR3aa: CAGKGLEGNEQFF

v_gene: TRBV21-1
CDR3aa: CASSKVSGSSTDTQYF

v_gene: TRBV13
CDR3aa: CASSRWDSHTGELFF

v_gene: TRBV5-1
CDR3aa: CASSLLRATDTQYF

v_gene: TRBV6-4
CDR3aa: CASSPSDRGEGQPQHF

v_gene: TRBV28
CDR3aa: CASSFERGAGTEAFF

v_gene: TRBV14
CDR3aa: CASSLRAAPPYNEQFF

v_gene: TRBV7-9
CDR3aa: CASTRQNGYTF

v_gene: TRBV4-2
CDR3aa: CASSQGEATSYEQYF

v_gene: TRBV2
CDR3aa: CASTREGVNTGELFF

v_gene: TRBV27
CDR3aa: CASSFGEGGTQYF

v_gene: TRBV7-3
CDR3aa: CASSWGTSEDTQYF

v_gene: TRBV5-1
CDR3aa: CASSLGLAGGGETQYF

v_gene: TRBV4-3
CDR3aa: CASSQRGGANEKLFF

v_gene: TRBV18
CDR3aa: CASSSGNTEAFF

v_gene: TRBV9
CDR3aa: CASSVEGSEETQYF

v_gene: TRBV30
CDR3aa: CAWSVAEPRYEQYF

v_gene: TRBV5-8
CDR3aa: CASSFDRGRGPLHF

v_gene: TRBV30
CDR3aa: CAFRRDRGTEAFF

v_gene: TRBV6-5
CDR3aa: CASRSRKMNTEAFF

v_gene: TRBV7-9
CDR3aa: CASRQETQYF

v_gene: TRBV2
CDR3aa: CASSGLRGVGDEQYF

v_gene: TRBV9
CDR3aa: CASSERLAINEQFF

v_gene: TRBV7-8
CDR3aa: CASSHEGGSNYEQYF

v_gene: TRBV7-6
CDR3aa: CASSLDRGMSYGYTF

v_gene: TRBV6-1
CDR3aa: CASTGGGGLETQYF

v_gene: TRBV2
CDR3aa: CASSWSSYNSPLHF

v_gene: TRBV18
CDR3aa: CATGQGGFGYTF

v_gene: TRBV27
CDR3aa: CASSSVDGPQHF

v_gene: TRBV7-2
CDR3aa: CASSLAEGRGEAFF

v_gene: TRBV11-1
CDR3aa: CASSTRQWNTEAFF

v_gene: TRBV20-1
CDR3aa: CSATTGGYTF

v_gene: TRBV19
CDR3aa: CASRRGRTSENTGELFF

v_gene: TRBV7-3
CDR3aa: CASSPGTGLETQYF

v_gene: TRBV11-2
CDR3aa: CASSLGQEAFF

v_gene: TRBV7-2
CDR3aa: CASSLIRERPQHF

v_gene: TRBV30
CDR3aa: CAWSVGGYGYTF

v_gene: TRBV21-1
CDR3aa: CASSLFRGPRNTIYF

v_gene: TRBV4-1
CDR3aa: CASSQGRTETFVYGYTF

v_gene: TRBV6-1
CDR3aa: CASSDRQGRKYYGYTF

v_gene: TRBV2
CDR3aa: CASMATGGSPLHF

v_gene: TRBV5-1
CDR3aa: CASRSGTGSYEQYF

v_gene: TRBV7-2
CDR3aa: CASSPAGNIYEQYF

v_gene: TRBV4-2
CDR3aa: CASSQDGNRGWKGEQFF

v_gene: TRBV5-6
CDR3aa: CASSFRLPGNTGELFF

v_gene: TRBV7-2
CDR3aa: CASSLAVRAGYGYTF

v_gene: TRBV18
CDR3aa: CASSSPYMEGTGVEQYF

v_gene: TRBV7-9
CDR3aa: CASSPQGASSYNSPLHF

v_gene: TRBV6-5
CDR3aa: CASSSQGTNTEAFF

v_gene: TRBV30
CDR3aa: CAWTNRETQYF

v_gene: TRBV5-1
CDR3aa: CASSKRQGSYNEQFF

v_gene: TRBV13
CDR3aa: CASSSLRNEQFF